This TCR beta chain was sequenced for a study of blood T cell repertoires in COVID-19. The overall study: PBMCs, B-cell-depleted T cells, or T cells were the source of the cDNA or gDNA that made up the material.

In germline, CDR1 is MDHEN, CDR2 SYDVKM. The CDR3 contains 14 residues. Trimming pared 2 bases from V and 7 bases from J, leaving 12 bases between. In the authors' workflow: Cell counts per sample came from amplifying reference gene primers. Sequencing used immunoSEQ multiplex PCR; TCRdb keeps in-frame clones, though not all of them. That table supplies the V and J calls and clone size; D and trimming were determined from the DNA. The sample consists of about 140,000 clones, around 88% of them appearing once. Sequenced: peripheral blood. The chain has TRBV28 and TRBJ2-1; possible D gene TRBD1, 5 bases. The TCR comes from an older woman with acute or convalescent COVID-19. The CDR3 loop is CASSLGAGKNEQFF. CDR3 in DNA: TGTGCCAGCAGTTTAGGGGCAGGGAAGAATGAGCAGTTCTTC.